The following is a T cell receptor beta chain sequence with its context. The sample comes from a study of monozygotic twins with inflammatory bowel disease. TCRdb re-called the 5' RACE reads; one entry per CDR3 protein, DNA not given. Its table records 420,000 or so distinct CDR3 sequences. The clonotype originates from a human donor with ulcerative colitis or Crohn's disease, or a healthy co-twin of an affected twin (not recorded which). Material: blood.

Here the CDR3 reads CASSLPGLAFGQFF. The V gene is TRBV7-2, the J gene TRBJ2-1; TCRdb's assignment of TRBD2 cannot be checked, as there is no DNA. Germline CDR1 and CDR2: SGHTA and FQGNSA. The CDR3 sequence is 14 residues long.